The entry below gives a single TCR beta chain sequence along with its context. This specimen comes from a study of blood T cell repertoires in COVID-19. About the research overall: COVID-19 samples collected from the United States, Italy and Spain covered acute and convalescent phases. Sample material is recorded as cDNA or gDNA derived from T cells, B-cell-depleted T cells, or PBMCs.

In the source study's methods: Amplification of reference gene primers was used by the study to estimate nucleated cell counts. Assay: immunoSEQ multiplex PCR; the TCRdb copy retains only in-frame clones and omits some. D and trimming come from the DNA, and the V and J calls and clone size come from that table. The sample lists approximately 110,000 clones, around 64% occurring once. CDR1 GTSNPN and CDR2 SVGIG come from the germline V gene (reference sequence). The ends lost 1 base at V and 3 bases at J; junction bases unmatched: 5. The CDR3 contains 15 residues. Sequencing input: peripheral blood. The J gene is TRBJ2-1, the V gene TRBV30; 8 nucleotides agree with TRBD2. The clonotype was recovered from a human donor with acute or convalescent COVID-19. The donor label of this sample is uncertain. The CDR3 bases are TGTGCCTGGAGTGGAGGGGCGGGGGGCTACAATGAGCAGTTCTTC. It yields the protein CAWSGGAGGYNEQFF.